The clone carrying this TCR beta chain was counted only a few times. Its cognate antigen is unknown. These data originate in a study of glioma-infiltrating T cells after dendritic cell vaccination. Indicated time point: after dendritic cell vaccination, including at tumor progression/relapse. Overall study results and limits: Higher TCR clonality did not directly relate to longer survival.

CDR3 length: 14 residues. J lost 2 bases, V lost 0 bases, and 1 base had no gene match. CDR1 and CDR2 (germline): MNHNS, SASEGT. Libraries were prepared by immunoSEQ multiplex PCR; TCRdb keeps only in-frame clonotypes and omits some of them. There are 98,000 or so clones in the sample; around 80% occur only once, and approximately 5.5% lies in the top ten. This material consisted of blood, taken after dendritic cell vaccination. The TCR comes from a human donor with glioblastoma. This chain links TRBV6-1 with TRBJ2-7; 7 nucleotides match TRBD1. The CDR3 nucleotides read TGTGCCAGCAGTGAAGCCGACAGGGCCTACGAGCAGTACTTC. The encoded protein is CASSEADRAYEQYF.